Below are 20 T cell receptor beta chains sequenced from a single sample in a study of T cells in localized non-small cell lung cancer. The repertoire was sequenced with immunoSEQ multiplex PCR; TCRdb's copy has only in-frame clones and lacks some. The sample carries 45,000 to 65,000 clones, about 78% recorded once. Sequenced here: PBMCs, sampled before any cancer treatment. The receptors were gathered from a woman aged 35 to 70 with stage II lung adenocarcinoma.

On this clone itself: Relative to the germline gene, one junction end is altered; a read error may explain this. This CDR3 reads CASSQPPDKGYTF. DNA for the CDR3: TGTGCTAGCAGCCAGCCCCCCGATAAGGGCTACACCTTC. V and J are TRBV7-7 and TRBJ1-2; D not certain. The CDR3 loop spans 13 amino acids. In germline, CDR1 is SSHAT, CDR2 FNYEAQ (reference sequence).

V gene TRBV29-1 combines with J gene TRBJ1-2, with D uncertain. The V gene's germline CDR1 is SQVTM and CDR2 ANQGSEA. V lost 7 bases and J 5 bases, leaving 17 bases between the germline ends. The CDR3 is 13 residues long. DNA of the CDR3: TGCAGCGCTCACCTTGACCTAGGGTATGGCTACACCTTC. This encodes CSAHLDLGYGYTF.

The chain combines TRBV28 with TRBJ1-5; 7 nucleotides agree with TRBD1. The CDR3 is 15 amino acids. With V trimmed by 7 bases and J by 2 bases, 8 bases remained unmatched. Germline values: CDR1 MDHEN, CDR2 SYDVKM. The CDR3 region is CASTQGQLGNQPQHF. The CDR3 DNA is TGTGCCAGCACCCAGGGACAGCTGGGCAATCAGCCCCAGCATTTT. The full variable domain, its missing parts supplied by reference TRBV28 and TRBJ1-5, is DVKVTQSSRYLVKRTGEKVFLECVQDMDHENMFWYRQDPGLGLRLIYFSYDVKMKEKGDIPEGYSVSREKKERFSLILESASTNQTSMYLCASTQGQLGNQPQHFGDGTRLSIL.

A remark on this clone: Distinct nucleotide sequences in the sample also encode this CDR3. The chain joins TRBV6-1 to TRBJ1-5; TRBD1 matches 9 bases. Trimming at V came to 3 bases and at J to 6 bases, leaving 0 bases not matched to a gene. This CDR3 comprises 13 residues. Germline V lookup: CDR1 MNHNS, CDR2 SASEGT. CDR3 bases: TGTGCCAGCAGTGAGGACAGGGGTCAGCCCCAGCATTTT. Protein: CASSEDRGQPQHF.

The chain combines TRBV30 with TRBJ1-3; D is unclear. CDR3 length: 13 residues. Trimming took off 0 bases at V and 8 bases at J, with 11 bases between the two ends. Germline CDR1 reads GTSNPN; CDR2 reads SVGIG (reference sequence). The CDR3 region is CAWSVGGSDTIYF. CDR3 sequence (DNA): TGTGCCTGGAGTGTAGGAGGCTCGGACACCATATATTTT.

The rearrangement links TRBV6-5 to TRBJ2-3; 9 bases fit TRBD1. This CDR3 comprises 15 residues. CDR1 and CDR2 from the germline V gene are MNHEY and SVGAGI. V lost 4 bases to trimming and J lost 3 bases; unmatched junction nucleotides: 5. In DNA form, the CDR3 reads TGTGCCAGCAGTTCAACAGGGGGCAGAACAGATACGCAGTATTTT. Encoded protein: CASSSTGGRTDTQYF.

This clone was observed a handful of times. The DNA of the CDR3 is TGTGCCAGCAGCATGACAGGGTCCACTGAAGCTTTCTTT. This sequence encodes CASSMTGSTEAFF. The chain is built from TRBV7-9 and TRBJ1-1; the match to TRBD1 covers 7 bases. J was trimmed by 4 bases and V by 5 bases; bases with no gene match: 4. Germline CDR1 SEHNR, CDR2 FQNEAQ (reference sequence). This CDR3 has 13 amino acids.

The CDR3 reads CASSPRYTNYEQYF. The CDR3 region has the DNA TGTGCCAGCAGTCCCCGTTACACAAACTACGAGCAGTACTTC. This chain links TRBV27 with TRBJ2-7; D gene unclear. CDR3 size: 14 residues. Trimming took 5 bases from V and 3 from J, leaving 14 bases between them. Per germline, CDR1 MNHEY and CDR2 SMNVEV (reference sequence).

The chain carries TRBV5-8 and TRBJ1-2; D ambiguous. The CDR3 extends over 12 amino acids. The germline gives CDR1 SGHTS, CDR2 YDEGEE. The V end was cut by 0 bases, the J end by 4 bases, with 4 bases between. The CDR3 nucleotides are TGTGCCAGCAGCTTGGGGGGCTATGGCTACACCTTC. This gives the protein CASSLGGYGYTF.

The sample holds one count of this clone. The J gene is TRBJ1-4, the V gene TRBV6-1; possible D gene TRBD1, 5 bases. The CDR3 is 15 amino acids. CDR1 is MNHNS and CDR2 is SASEGT in the germline V gene. Deletions cut 2 bases from V and 7 bases from J, with 14 bases between. The CDR3 coding sequence is TGTGCCAGCAGTGAAAGAGGGGTACTAGGTGAAAAACTGTTTTTT. It codes for CASSERGVLGEKLFF.

CDR3 sequence reads: CATREEQATNYGYTF. Here the CDR3 DNA reads TGTGCCACTCGGGAGGAACAGGCTACTAACTATGGCTACACCTTC. The chain employs TRBV10-3 and TRBJ1-2; perhaps TRBD1 as D (5 bases). Trimming pared 10 bases from V and 0 bases from J, leaving 18 bases between. The CDR3 extends over 15 amino acids. Germline V gene lookup returns CDR1 ENHRY and CDR2 SYGVKD.

Of note for this clone: One junction end disagrees with the germline gene, perhaps due to a read error. This chain uses TRBV4-2 with TRBJ1-4; D perhaps matches TRBD1 (6 bases). This CDR3 comprises 14 residues. Per the germline V gene, CDR1 is LGHNA and CDR2 is YNFKEQ. CDR3 sequence: CVSSPDSFNEKLFF. For the CDR3, the DNA is TGTGTCAGCAGCCCGGACAGTTTCAATGAAAAACTGTTTTTT.

V is TRBV10-3 and J is TRBJ2-5; D possibly matches TRBD1 or TRBD2 (5 bases each). The V and J ends lost 8 bases and 4 bases respectively, with 5 bases between them. CDR3 length equals 10 residues. Germline V CDR1 and CDR2: ENHRY, SYGVKD. CDR3 bases: TGTGCCATCGGGGGAGAGACCCAGTACTTC. It translates to CAIGGETQYF.

The chain carries TRBV5-4 and TRBJ1-4; 11 bases are a match to TRBD1. CDR3 length: 15 residues. Germline V gene data show CDR1 as SGHNT and CDR2 as YYREEE (reference sequence). The trim removed 2 bases at V and 7 bases at J, leaving 4 bases unmatched. The CDR3 region is CASSFRTGGPEKLFF. For the CDR3, the DNA is TGTGCCAGCAGCTTCCGGACAGGGGGCCCTGAAAAACTGTTTTTT.

This clone turned up a few times. J is TRBJ1-1 and V is TRBV9; 8 bases match TRBD1. The germline CDR1 and CDR2 sequences are SGDLS and YYNGEE. Unmatched junction bases numbered 4, after V lost 0 bases and J lost 3 bases. CDR3 length: 15 amino acids. The CDR3, as DNA: TGTGCCAGCAGCGTAGTGGACAGGGCGGACACTGAAGCTTTCTTT. This translates into CASSVVDRADTEAFF.

This clone came up a few times. The chain combines TRBV5-1 with TRBJ2-2; a possible D gene is TRBD2 (6 bases). Germline V gene data show CDR1 as SGHRS and CDR2 as YFSETQ. V lost 2 bases and J 4 bases, leaving 12 bases between the germline ends. The CDR3 extends over 15 amino acids. In DNA form, the CDR3 reads TGCGCCAGCAGCTTAAAGCGGGTGTCCACCGGGGAGCTGTTTTTT. This translates into CASSLKRVSTGELFF.

This chain connects TRBV27 to TRBJ1-2, with D unresolved. Germline-derived CDR1 and CDR2 are MNHEY and SMNVEV (reference sequence). This CDR3 is 16 amino acids long. Deletions cut 6 bases from V and 0 bases from J, with 17 bases between. CDR3 sequence (DNA): TGTGCCAGCAGCCCGGGTGGAAGAGCGGCTAACTATGGCTACACCTTC. Translated: CASSPGGRAANYGYTF.

The chain carries TRBV6-4 and TRBJ1-5; D not certain. Germline CDR1 MRHNA, CDR2 SNTAGT. Deletions cut 2 bases from V and 0 bases from J, with 11 bases between. This CDR3 has 16 residues. CDR3 nucleotides: TGTGCCAGCAGTGACCTGACCCTTTATAGCAATCAGCCCCAGCATTTT. It is translated as CASSDLTLYSNQPQHF.

Regarding this clone: Other DNA sequences of this sample code for an identical CDR3. The chain couples TRBV20-1 to TRBJ2-5; D not certain. Trimming stripped 5 bases from V and 0 bases from J, with 4 bases between. The germline V gene encodes CDR1 DFQATT and CDR2 SNEGSKA (reference sequence). This CDR3 is 11 amino acids long. CDR3 sequence reads: CSAEHQETQYF. DNA of the CDR3: TGCAGTGCTGAACACCAAGAGACCCAGTACTTC.

This clone was detected only once. The V gene is TRBV6-5, the J gene TRBJ1-5, with D possibly being TRBD1 (5 bases). CDR3 length equals 13 residues. Germline V gives CDR1 MNHEY, CDR2 SVGAGI. V lost 4 bases and J 7 bases, leaving 11 bases between the germline ends. The CDR3 is CASSFRVGQPQHF. The CDR3 DNA reads as TGTGCCAGCAGTTTCAGGGTTGGCCAGCCCCAGCATTTT.